The rows below give T cell receptor beta chains drawn from one sample of a study of T-cell reconstitution after alpha-beta-depleted transplantation in children. TCRdb redid the calling of the PCR reads with MiXCR, one entry per CDR3 protein. This table holds about 98,000 distinct CDR3 sequences, approximately 8% found once. The specimen comprised PBMCs, sampled before TCRalphabeta/CD19-depleted stem cell transplant. The source of these receptors is a boy between 2 and 10 years old with acute lymphoblastic leukemia, due to receive a stem cell transplant. CDR3s include the opening cysteine and the closing phenylalanine or tryptophan. Each record gives: D gene, clone size, V gene, J gene, CDR3 DNA, CDR3 protein. D genes are given only for firm matches. The size field is filled for only some rows; it gives once, few, many or a size class.

D gene: TRBD1; clone size: NA; V gene: TRBV4-3; J gene: TRBJ1-4; CDR3 DNA: TGCGCCAGCAGCTCGGGGACAGCCGATGAAAAACTGTTTTTT; CDR3 protein: CASSSGTADEKLFF
D gene: NA; clone size: NA; V gene: TRBV5-1; J gene: TRBJ1-1; CDR3 DNA: TGCGCCAGCAGCTTGGCCCAAGGGGGATATCCTGAAGCTTTCTTT; CDR3 protein: CASSLAQGGYPEAFF
D gene: NA; clone size: many; V gene: TRBV12-3/TRBV12-4; J gene: TRBJ2-3; CDR3 DNA: TGTGCCAGCACTACCACTGGAGATACAGATACGCAGTATTTT; CDR3 protein: CASTTTGDTDTQYF
D gene: TRBD1; clone size: few; V gene: TRBV4-2; J gene: TRBJ2-1; CDR3 DNA: TGTGCCAGCAGCCAAGATTGGGGGACAGGGGGGCTCTACAATGAGCAGTTCTTC; CDR3 protein: CASSQDWGTGGLYNEQFF
D gene: NA; clone size: NA; V gene: TRBV4-1; J gene: TRBJ2-7; CDR3 DNA: TGCGCCAGCAGCCACCCCCCGTCCGGGACGGCTGCCTACGAGCAGTACTTC; CDR3 protein: CASSHPPSGTAAYEQYF
D gene: NA; clone size: many; V gene: TRBV7-9; J gene: TRBJ1-1; CDR3 DNA: TGTGCCAGCAACGAACAGGGGAACACTGAAGCTTTCTTT; CDR3 protein: CASNEQGNTEAFF
D gene: NA; clone size: large; V gene: TRBV5-1; J gene: TRBJ2-2; CDR3 DNA: TGCGCCAGCAGCGGGGGACTCAAAGACCACACCGGGGAGCTGTTTTTT; CDR3 protein: CASSGGLKDHTGELFF
D gene: TRBD1; clone size: few; V gene: TRBV2; J gene: TRBJ1-5; CDR3 DNA: TGTGCCAGCACTCGGACAGGGAATCAGCCCCAGCATTTT; CDR3 protein: CASTRTGNQPQHF
D gene: TRBD2; clone size: many; V gene: TRBV7-3; J gene: TRBJ2-3; CDR3 DNA: TGTGCCAGCAGCTTAGAGGCGGGGGGCCCAGCAGGTGGGCAGTATTTT; CDR3 protein: CASSLEAGGPAGGQYF
D gene: NA; clone size: medium-sized; V gene: TRBV11-2; J gene: TRBJ2-1; CDR3 DNA: TGTGCCAGCAGCTTACTGACGGCCAGTCCTGAGCAGTTCTTC; CDR3 protein: CASSLLTASPEQFF
D gene: TRBD1; clone size: many; V gene: TRBV7-6; J gene: TRBJ1-2; CDR3 DNA: TGTGCCAGCAGCTTAGTCCTGGGACAGGGTCATGGCTACACCTTC; CDR3 protein: CASSLVLGQGHGYTF
D gene: NA; clone size: once; V gene: TRBV20-1; J gene: TRBJ1-1; CDR3 DNA: TGCAGTGCTCCGTCCTCCTTTGGAGGGGTGAACATTGAAGCTTTCTTT; CDR3 protein: CSAPSSFGGVNIEAFF
D gene: NA; clone size: many; V gene: TRBV4-1; J gene: TRBJ2-7; CDR3 DNA: TGCGCCAGCAGCATGGGGGTGGGCTACGAGCAGTACTTC; CDR3 protein: CASSMGVGYEQYF
D gene: TRBD1; clone size: few; V gene: TRBV20-1; J gene: TRBJ2-1; CDR3 DNA: TGCAGTGCTCCACAGGCAGGGGGCACCTACAATGAGCAGTTCTTC; CDR3 protein: CSAPQAGGTYNEQFF
D gene: NA; clone size: NA; V gene: TRBV2; J gene: TRBJ2-2; CDR3 DNA: TGTGCCAGCAGTGCGGACCTGTCCGGGGAGCTGTTTTTT; CDR3 protein: CASSADLSGELFF
D gene: TRBD1; clone size: many; V gene: TRBV29-1; J gene: TRBJ1-1; CDR3 DNA: TGCAGCGCTGGACAGGCTGAAGCTTTCTTT; CDR3 protein: CSAGQAEAFF